The 5 T cell receptor beta chains below come from one sample, sequenced in a study of T cell responses to AZD1222 COVID-19 vaccine. Generated by immunoSEQ multiplex PCR, the TCRdb table keeps only in-frame clones and is missing some. The sample yields around 180,000 clones, 90% to 95% seen once. This specimen was peripheral blood, taken on day 0 of AZD1222 vaccination. Receptor source: an adult in good health.

The V call is TRBV7-9, the J call TRBJ1-1; maybe TRBD1 (6 bases). The CDR3 loop spans 13 amino acids. V gave up 5 bases and J gave up 3 bases, with 10 bases separating them. From germline, CDR1 is SEHNR and CDR2 FQNEAQ (reference sequence). In DNA, the CDR3 is TGTGCCAGCAGCCTACAGGGATACACTGAAGCTTTCTTT. Its protein product is CASSLQGYTEAFF.

The chain combines TRBV6-5 with TRBJ2-7; D gene ambiguous. This CDR3 is built from 15 residues. V lost 0 bases and J lost 2, with 11 bases in between. Germline lookup yields CDR1 MNHEY and CDR2 SVGAGI. CDR3 sequence (DNA): TGTGCCAGCAGTTACTCCCCGGATCGGACCTACGAGCAGTACTTC. Protein sequence: CASSYSPDRTYEQYF.

The chain employs TRBV7-8 and TRBJ1-5, with D perhaps TRBD1 (6 bases). The V gene lost 4 bases and the J gene lost 4 bases, with 17 bases spanning the gap. CDR3 length: 16 amino acids. CDR1 SGHVS and CDR2 FQNEAQ come from the germline V gene. The CDR3 here is CASSSRAPGVNQPQHF. CDR3 DNA: TGTGCCAGCAGCTCTCGAGCCCCAGGGGTAAATCAGCCCCAGCATTTT.

The rearrangement joins TRBV19 to TRBJ1-2; D might be TRBD1 (5 bases). Per the germline V gene, CDR1 is LNHDA and CDR2 is SQIVND (reference sequence). V shed 6 bases and J shed 5 bases, with 19 bases lying between them. The CDR3 has 15 residues. This chain's CDR3 is CASRAPGREIYGYTF. As DNA, the CDR3 is TGTGCCAGTAGGGCCCCGGGACGTGAAATTTATGGCTACACCTTC. Full variable domain (outside the CDR3, taken from reference TRBV19 and TRBJ1-2): DGGITQSPKYLFRKEGQNVTLSCEQNLNHDAMYWYRQDPGQGLRLIYYSQIVNDFQKGDIAEGYSVSREKKESFPLTVTSAQKNPTAFYLCASRAPGREIYGYTFGSGTRLTVV.

This chain uses TRBV14 with TRBJ2-2; D is possibly TRBD1 (5 bases). CDR1 and CDR2 from the germline V gene are SGHDN and FVKESK. The CDR3 runs to 14 residues. Trimming stripped 5 bases from V and 4 bases from J, with 11 bases between. Here the CDR3 DNA reads TGTGCCAGCAGCGAGCGCAGGGTCACCGGGGAGCTGTTTTTT. Amino acid sequence: CASSERRVTGELFF.